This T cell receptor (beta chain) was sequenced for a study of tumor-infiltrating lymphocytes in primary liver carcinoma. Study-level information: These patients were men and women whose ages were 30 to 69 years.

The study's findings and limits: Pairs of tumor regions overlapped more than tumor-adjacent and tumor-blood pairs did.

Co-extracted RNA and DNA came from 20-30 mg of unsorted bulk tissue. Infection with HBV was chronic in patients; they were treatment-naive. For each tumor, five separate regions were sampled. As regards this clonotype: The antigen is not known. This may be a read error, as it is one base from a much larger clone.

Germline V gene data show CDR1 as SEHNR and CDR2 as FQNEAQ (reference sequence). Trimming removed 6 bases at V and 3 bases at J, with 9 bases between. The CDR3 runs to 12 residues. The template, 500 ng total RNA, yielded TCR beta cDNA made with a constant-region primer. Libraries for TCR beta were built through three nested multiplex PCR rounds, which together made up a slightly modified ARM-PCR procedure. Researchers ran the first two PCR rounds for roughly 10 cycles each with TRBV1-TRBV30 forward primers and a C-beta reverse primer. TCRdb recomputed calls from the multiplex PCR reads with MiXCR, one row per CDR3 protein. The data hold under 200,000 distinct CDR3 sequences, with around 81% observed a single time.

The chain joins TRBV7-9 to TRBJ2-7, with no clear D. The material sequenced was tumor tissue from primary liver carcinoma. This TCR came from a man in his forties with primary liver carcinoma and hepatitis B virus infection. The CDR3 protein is CASSIIHYEQYF. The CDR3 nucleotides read TGTGCCAGCAGTATTATCCACTACGAGCAGTACTTC.